This TCR beta chain was obtained from a study of cytomegalovirus exposure and HLA in healthy donors (dated by TCRdb to between 2016 and 2019). For the study in its entirety: An earlier analysis of several hundred of the donors reported about 290 Gb of sequence data and around 120 million unique TCR beta sequences from 150 million to 200 million T cells. Roughly 300 gigabases of sequencing data and approximately 85 million unique TCR sequences were included in an early release covering several hundred HLA-typed donors. Of the roughly 400 genotyped donors, 75% to 85% were placed in the genetic ancestry cluster associated with self-reported Caucasian donors. The study aimed to test whether signatures of past pathogen exposure could be identified by cataloging public T cell receptors. The study used immunosequencing to profile the T cell repertoires of several hundred subjects and linked those repertoires to cytomegalovirus serostatus. Along with the roughly 710-subject first cohort, a separate validation cohort of 120 different subjects was used. The study combined high-throughput TCR immunosequencing, statistical association of individual TCRs with disease status, and machine learning to predict cytomegalovirus infection status. To study patterns of TCR occurrence, a later analysis re-analyzed previously published TCR beta repertoires from under 750 donors and added high-resolution HLA genotyping. In the later analysis, no new phenotypic data were used to find candidate immune exposures; instead, reliance was placed on TCR beta sequences and their occurrence across donors. An earlier analysis of 587 of the donors used high-throughput TCR beta sequencing to judge whether each TCR beta V gene segment behaved as functional or pseudogenic. Alongside the repertoire data, information on donor age, sex, ethnicity and CMV serostatus was compiled. Genome-wide SNP genotypes for about 65% of the 666 donors were used in a later genetic analysis, which treated that subset as a discovery cohort. Every discovery cohort repertoire had been produced on one sequencing platform. Class I and class II HLA loci were covered by the typing at four-digit resolution. Typing coverage differed by locus: A, B, C, DRB1 and DQB1 were typed in about 620-630 donors, DQA1 in approximately 520, DPA1 in some 610, and DPB1 in 450 to 480. A handful of DR-DQ haplotypes were handled as single units for association and clustering because linkage in the cohort was strong. On average, 235,054 unique TCR beta nucleotide sequences were sequenced per donor among a few hundred genotyped donors of the cohort, with roughly 20% of those sequences being non-productive.

The cohort consisted of more than 650 healthy bone marrow donors. At the time of sampling, every cohort member was nominally healthy, though immune exposures that went unrecorded were likely present. The donor was CMV seropositive and belonged to the group of about 290 seropositive cohort members. A peripheral blood sample was provided by each donor, and peripheral blood mononuclear cells were used for TCR beta sequencing. The Qiagen DNeasy Blood Extraction Kit was used to extract genomic DNA from the blood cell samples. A remark on this clone: Its antigen is currently not known. No much larger clone exists at a distance of one base, and base qualities are not known.

The paper as a whole reports these results and caveats: The study gave a list of 150 to 200 TCR beta chains associated with cytomegalovirus. A few of the identified cytomegalovirus-associated TCR beta chains were confirmed in vitro to be specific for cytomegalovirus antigens. While some public TCRs were present in many individuals, most TCR sequences turned up only very rarely across donors. Assigning TCR associations to individual alleles was difficult when HLA alleles, especially DR and DQ, strongly co-occurred. HLA typing was unavailable for some donors at each locus, so association tests used only the typed subset. In a later analysis, the rate of TCR association differed among HLA loci, with DRB1 alleles having the most associated TCRs and HLA-C alleles having the fewest. Correlated functional status among segregating V segments might be attributable to linkage disequilibrium, but an unknown experimental factor could not be ruled out. In an earlier analysis of approximately 590 of the donors, most TCR beta V segments were observed in productive rearrangements about 90% or about 30% of the time, broadly matching IMGT annotations. The classifier was reported to diagnose cytomegalovirus status with high specificity and sensitivity in both the original cohort and the validation cohort. An association between a missense DCLRE1C variant and V-gene and J-gene trimming of TCR beta chains was found in a later genetic analysis and replicated in an independent cohort. Immune exposure information for the cohort was limited to CMV serostatus. The cohort was sequenced for TCR beta chains only, and without alpha or paired-chain data the features that could be detected were limited. A later analysis found that most CMV-associated TCR beta chains appeared HLA-restricted, with HLA associations seemingly driven largely by CMV exposure. Because counts were too low, 15 to 20 rarely observed V segments, including chromosome 9 orphons, were excluded from the earlier analysis of around 640 of the donors. According to a later analysis, parvovirus B19, influenza, CMV and Epstein-Barr virus appeared linked to several top co-occurrence clusters. A further reported finding was that TCR beta sequences accurately predicted the HLA-A and HLA-B alleles for most subjects in the first cohort. Sequencing depth was assumed to be roughly uniform across donors in the presence/absence analyses, though that assumption may not hold. Specific HLA alleles were associated with 15,000 to 20,000 TCR beta sequences at a false discovery rate of 0.05 in a later analysis. A later genetic analysis reported fewer N-insertions in productive TCRs among donors in an Asian-associated ancestry cluster than the roughly 620-donor mean. It was suggested by the authors that the approach could potentially be generalized to other disease states and immunological phenotypes. Because the 87-base-pair reads could not distinguish some IMGT-functional V segments, including TRBV6-2 and TRBV6-3, those segments were excluded. In a later analysis, HLA-associated TCR beta chains were found to be more clonally expanded and to have lower generation probabilities than equally common non-associated chains. A group of highly shared sequence variants was considered likely to be a technical artifact of the sequencing pipeline.

The library came from the immunoSEQ multiplex PCR assay. A mixture of 60 forward primers for TCR Vbeta segments and 13 reverse primers for TCR Jbeta segments was used in the multiplex PCR. The CDR3 region of rearranged TCR beta genes was amplified from genomic DNA by a multiplex PCR assay. On the Illumina HiSeq System, the amplified TCR beta libraries were sequenced as 87-base-pair reads. Concerning the study's data processing: A later analysis tallied roughly 80 million unique TCR beta chains across the 700 or so repertoires, and around 9.9 million of those chains were shared by two or more donors. A nearest-neighbor algorithm error-corrected the raw reads and collapsed the reads into unique sequences, merging closely related sequences to remove PCR and sequencing errors. To assign V, D and J gene segments, CDR3 sequences were aligned to IMGT reference sequences. For a sequence to be retained, at least a six-nucleotide match to both a V gene segment and a J gene segment was required. Rearrangements were classified as productive when the CDR3 lacked stop codons and remained in frame with V and J, and all other rearrangements were classified as non-productive. Following IMGT convention, CDR3 was defined as the stretch from the second conserved V-encoded cysteine to the conserved J-encoded phenylalanine. In an earlier analysis of just under 600 of the donors, sequences lacking an unambiguous match to a single V gene segment were excluded. An earlier analysis of 550 to 650 of the donors classified V segments as functional when productive rearrangements were above 56.7% and as segregating when the standard deviation between donors was above 5%. A statistical classification framework was built for diagnosing cytomegalovirus status from the catalog of TCR beta chain sequences. V and J gene assignment, in a later analysis, came from comparing TCR nucleotide sequences with IMGT/GENE-DB human TR gene sequences. The TCRdist pipeline was used in a later analysis to assign CDR3 sequences and most-parsimonious VDJ recombination scenarios. In a later analysis, each TCR beta chain was defined by its CDR3 amino acid sequence together with its V-gene family, and reads without a unique V-gene family were excluded. As a way to deal with suspected cross-contamination and a sequencing artifact, a later analysis dropped 450 to 600 nucleotide sequences that were highly shared and had low generation probability. For each public chain, a later analysis derived a clonal expansion index from normalized ranks of inferred template counts within each repertoire. In a later analysis, generation probabilities were computed with a VDJ recombination model fitted to out-of-frame rearrangements, and the resulting probabilities were checked against IGoR. A later analysis scored TCR-TCR, TCR-HLA and TCR-CMV co-occurrence with hypergeometric tests, applying a repertoire-size bias correction to TCR pairs. A later analysis estimated false discovery rates by permuting HLA or CMV assignments 20 times. In a later analysis, co-occurring TCRs were grouped using DBSCAN, and TCRdist sequence similarity was added for clustering within HLA-allele-positive subsets. Co-occurrence clustering excluded repertoires with fewer than 30,000 or more than 120,000 public chains, plus five with anomalous nucleotide sharing. Here the immuneACCESS table is served through TCRdb, limited to in-frame sequences with V and J called. Missing clones are a known gap in these copies; in checked studies unresolved V genes cover under half, and the rest lacks a known reason. Clone size and the V and J calls come from that table; the DNA yielded D and trimming. This sample lists fewer than 250,000 clones; roughly 83% were detected once. The top ten clonotypes cover more than 0.35% of the sample.

V trim: 4 bases; J trim: 4 bases; unmatched bases: 12. The CDR3 goes from the cysteine to the phenylalanine over 16 residues. CDR3 DNA is the only sequence kept; it has 48 bases, read in frame from the first base. Via the germline V gene, CDR1 is SGHRS and CDR2 YFSETQ. The TCR sequence derives from a male donor in good health and CMV-seropositive. Sequences were obtained from PBMCs. Recombination connected TRBV5-1 to TRBJ2-5; 8 central nucleotides agree with TRBD1. The CDR3 protein is CASSVGSRGRLETQYF. The DNA sequence follows: TGCGCCAGCAGCGTAGGTTCCAGGGGGCGCTTAGAGACCCAGTACTTC.